The clone carrying this T cell receptor beta chain was seen at least ten times. This entry comes from a study of neurological immune-mediated disorders. The time point denotes: longitudinal time-point 1 (baseline). TCRdb independently ran MiXCR on the 5' RACE reads; one entry per CDR3 protein. The sample includes about 71,000 distinct CDR3 sequences, 10% of them seen just once. The CDR3 contains 15 residues. Germline V gene data show CDR1 as SGHTA and CDR2 as FQGNSA. V gave up 0 bases and J gave up 6 bases, with 12 bases separating them. The receptor's source is a man aged 25-45 years in good health. Source material: PBMCs. The rearrangement joins TRBV7-2 to TRBJ1-5, with D uncertain. In DNA form, the CDR3 reads TGTGCCAGCAGCTTAGCGCTCGGCTCCGGTCAGCCCCAGCATTTT. It translates to CASSLALGSGQPQHF.